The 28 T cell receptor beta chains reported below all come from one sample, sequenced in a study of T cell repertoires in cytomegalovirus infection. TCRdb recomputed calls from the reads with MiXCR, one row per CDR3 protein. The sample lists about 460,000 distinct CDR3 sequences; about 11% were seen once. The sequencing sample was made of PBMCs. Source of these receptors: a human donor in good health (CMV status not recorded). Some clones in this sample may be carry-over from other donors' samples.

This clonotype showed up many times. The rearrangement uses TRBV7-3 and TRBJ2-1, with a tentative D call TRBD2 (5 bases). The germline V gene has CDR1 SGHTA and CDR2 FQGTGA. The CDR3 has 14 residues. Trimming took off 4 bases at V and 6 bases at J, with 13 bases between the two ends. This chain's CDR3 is CASSWTGFGNEQFF. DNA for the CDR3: TGTGCCAGCAGCTGGACTGGTTTTGGCAATGAGCAGTTCTTC.

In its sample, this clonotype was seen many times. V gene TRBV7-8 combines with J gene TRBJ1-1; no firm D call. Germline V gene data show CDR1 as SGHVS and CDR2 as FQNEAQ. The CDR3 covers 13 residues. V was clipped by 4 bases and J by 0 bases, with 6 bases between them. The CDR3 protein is CASSSQVNTEAFF. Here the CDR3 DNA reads TGTGCCAGCAGCTCCCAGGTGAACACTGAAGCTTTCTTT.

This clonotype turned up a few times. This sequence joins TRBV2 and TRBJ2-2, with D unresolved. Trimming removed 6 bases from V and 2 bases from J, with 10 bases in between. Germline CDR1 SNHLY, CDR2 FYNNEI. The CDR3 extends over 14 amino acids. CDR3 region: CASRESRNTGELFF. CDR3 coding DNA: TGTGCCAGCAGGGAGAGTCGAAACACCGGGGAGCTGTTTTTT.

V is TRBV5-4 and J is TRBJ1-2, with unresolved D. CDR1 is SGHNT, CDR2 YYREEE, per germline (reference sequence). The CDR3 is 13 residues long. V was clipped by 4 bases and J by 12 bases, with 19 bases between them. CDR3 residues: CASSLPSGGSHTF. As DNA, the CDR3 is TGTGCCAGCAGCCTACCGTCGGGCGGGTCTCACACCTTC. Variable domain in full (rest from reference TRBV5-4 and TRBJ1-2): ETGVTQSPTHLIKTRGQQVTLRCSSQSGHNTVSWYQQALGQGPQFIFQYYREEENGRGNFPPRFSGLQFPNYSSELNVNALELDDSALYLCASSLPSGGSHTFGSGTRLTVV.

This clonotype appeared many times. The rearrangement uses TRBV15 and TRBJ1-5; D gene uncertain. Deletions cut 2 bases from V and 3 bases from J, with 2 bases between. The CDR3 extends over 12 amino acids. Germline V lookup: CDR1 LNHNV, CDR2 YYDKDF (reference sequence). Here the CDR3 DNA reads TGTGCCACCAGCAGACCCAATCAGCCCCAGCATTTT. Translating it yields CATSRPNQPQHF.

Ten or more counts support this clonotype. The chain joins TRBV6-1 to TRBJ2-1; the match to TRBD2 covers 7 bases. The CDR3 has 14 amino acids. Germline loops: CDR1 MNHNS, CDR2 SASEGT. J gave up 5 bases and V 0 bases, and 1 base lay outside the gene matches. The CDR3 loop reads CASSEAGGDNEQFF. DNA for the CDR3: TGTGCCAGCAGTGAAGCGGGGGGGGACAATGAGCAGTTCTTC.

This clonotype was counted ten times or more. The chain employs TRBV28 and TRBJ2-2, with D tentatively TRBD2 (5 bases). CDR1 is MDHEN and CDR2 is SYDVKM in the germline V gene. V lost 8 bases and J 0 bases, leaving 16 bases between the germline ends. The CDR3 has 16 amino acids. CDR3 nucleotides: TGTGCCAGCTCACAGAAGCGGCTCTCGAACACCGGGGAGCTGTTTTTT. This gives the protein CASSQKRLSNTGELFF.

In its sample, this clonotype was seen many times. In DNA, the CDR3 is TGCAGTGCTAGAGCCAGGGGTAACTATGGCTACACCTTC. It specifies CSARARGNYGYTF. The chain combines TRBV20-1 with TRBJ1-2; D possibly corresponds to TRBD1 (6 bases). CDR1 and CDR2 from the germline V gene are DFQATT and SNEGSKA (reference sequence). V lost 1 base to trimming and J lost 1 base, with 7 bases between them. This CDR3 is built from 13 residues.

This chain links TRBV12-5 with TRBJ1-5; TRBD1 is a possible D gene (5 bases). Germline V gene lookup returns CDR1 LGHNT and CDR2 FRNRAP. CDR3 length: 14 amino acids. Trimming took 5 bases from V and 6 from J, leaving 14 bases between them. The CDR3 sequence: CASGPSGGGQPQHF. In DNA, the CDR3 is TGTGCTAGTGGTCCCTCGGGGGGGGGTCAGCCCCAGCATTTT.

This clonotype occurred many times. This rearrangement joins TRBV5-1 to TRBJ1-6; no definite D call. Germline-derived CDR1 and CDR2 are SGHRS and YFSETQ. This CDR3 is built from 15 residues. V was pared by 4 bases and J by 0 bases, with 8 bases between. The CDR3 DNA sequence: TGCGCCAGCAGCCCTGAGAGCTCCTATAATTCACCCCTCCACTTT. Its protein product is CASSPESSYNSPLHF.

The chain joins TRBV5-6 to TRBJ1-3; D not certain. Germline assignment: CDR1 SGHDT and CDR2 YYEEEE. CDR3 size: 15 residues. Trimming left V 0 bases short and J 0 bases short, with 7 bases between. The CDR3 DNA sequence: TGTGCCAGCAGCTTGGTTATAAACTCTGGAAACACCATATATTTT. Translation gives CASSLVINSGNTIYF.

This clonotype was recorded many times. For the CDR3, the DNA is TGTGCCAGTAGTATCCAAGGACTAGCTGAACTAGCGTTCTTC. Amino acid sequence: CASSIQGLAELAFF. The chain combines TRBV19 with TRBJ2-1; TRBD2 matches at 8 bases. CDR1 and CDR2 from the germline V gene are LNHDA and SQIVND (reference sequence). CDR3 size: 14 residues. J lost 15 bases, V lost 3 bases, and 13 bases had no gene match.

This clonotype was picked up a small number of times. In DNA, the CDR3 is TGTGCCAGCTCACCGACACAGGGACCTCTCTATGGCTACACCTTC. Encoded protein: CASSPTQGPLYGYTF. V gene TRBV18 combines with J gene TRBJ1-2, with a weak D call TRBD1 (6 bases). V shed 3 bases and J shed 4 bases, with 15 bases lying between them. CDR3 length: 15 residues. Germline V CDR1 and CDR2: KGHSH, LQKENI. Full variable domain (rest looked up from reference TRBV18 and TRBJ1-2): NAGVMQNPRHLVRRRGQEARLRCSPMKGHSHVYWYRQLPEEGLKFMVYLQKENIIDESGMPKERFSAEFPKEGPSILRIQQVVRGDSAAYFCASSPTQGPLYGYTFGSGTRLTVV.

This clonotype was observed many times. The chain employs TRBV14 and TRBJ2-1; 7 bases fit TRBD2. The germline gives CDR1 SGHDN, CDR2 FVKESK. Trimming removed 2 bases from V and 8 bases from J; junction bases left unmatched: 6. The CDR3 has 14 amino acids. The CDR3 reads CASSQRTRIDEQFF. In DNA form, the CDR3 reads TGTGCCAGCAGCCAAAGGACTAGGATCGATGAGCAGTTCTTC.

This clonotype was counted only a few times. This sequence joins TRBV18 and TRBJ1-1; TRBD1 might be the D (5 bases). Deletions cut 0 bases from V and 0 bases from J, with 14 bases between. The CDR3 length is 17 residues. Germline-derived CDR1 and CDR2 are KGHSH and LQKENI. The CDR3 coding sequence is TGTGCCAGCTCACCACCGTGGGGGGGACCCATGAACACTGAAGCTTTCTTT. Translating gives CASSPPWGGPMNTEAFF.

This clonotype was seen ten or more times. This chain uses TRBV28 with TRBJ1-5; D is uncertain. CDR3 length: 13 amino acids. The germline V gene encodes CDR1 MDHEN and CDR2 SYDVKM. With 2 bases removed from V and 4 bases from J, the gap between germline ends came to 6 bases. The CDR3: CASSLPNNQPQHF. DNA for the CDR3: TGTGCCAGCAGTTTACCGAATAATCAGCCCCAGCATTTT.

CDR3 DNA: TGTGCCAGCAGCCCCTCCGGGACTTCGAACACCGGGGAGCTGTTTTTT. Translated, it gives CASSPSGTSNTGELFF. This chain joins TRBV7-9 and TRBJ2-2; TRBD2 might be the D (6 bases). The length of the CDR3 is 16 residues. Per germline, CDR1 SEHNR and CDR2 FQNEAQ (reference sequence). Trimming shortened V by 5 bases and J by 0 bases, and 13 bases separated the two germline ends.

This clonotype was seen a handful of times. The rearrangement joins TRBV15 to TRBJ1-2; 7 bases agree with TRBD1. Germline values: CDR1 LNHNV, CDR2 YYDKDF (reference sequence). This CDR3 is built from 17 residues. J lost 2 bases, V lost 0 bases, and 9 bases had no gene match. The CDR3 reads CATSRDLWGQQNYGYTF. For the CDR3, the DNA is TGTGCCACCAGCAGAGATTTATGGGGACAGCAAAACTATGGCTACACCTTC.

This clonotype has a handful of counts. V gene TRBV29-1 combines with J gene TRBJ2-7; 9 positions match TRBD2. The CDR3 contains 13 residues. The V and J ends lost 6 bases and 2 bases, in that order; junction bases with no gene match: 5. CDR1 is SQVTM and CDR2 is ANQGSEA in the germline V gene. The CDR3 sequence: CSVLTSGPYEQYF. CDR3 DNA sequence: TGCAGCGTATTAACTAGCGGGCCCTACGAGCAGTACTTC.

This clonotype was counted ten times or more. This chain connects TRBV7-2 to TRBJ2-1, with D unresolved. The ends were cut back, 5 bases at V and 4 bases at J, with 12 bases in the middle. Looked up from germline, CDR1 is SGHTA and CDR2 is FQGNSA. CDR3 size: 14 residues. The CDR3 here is CASSRRWLYNEQFF. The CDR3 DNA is TGTGCCAGCAGCCGCCGTTGGCTATACAATGAGCAGTTCTTC.

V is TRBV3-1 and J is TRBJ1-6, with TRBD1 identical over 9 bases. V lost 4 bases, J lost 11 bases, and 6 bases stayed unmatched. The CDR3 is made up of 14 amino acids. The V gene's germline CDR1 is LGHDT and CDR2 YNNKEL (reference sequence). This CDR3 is CASSPGTGFTPLHF. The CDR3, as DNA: TGTGCCAGCAGCCCCGGGACAGGGTTTACACCCCTCCACTTT.

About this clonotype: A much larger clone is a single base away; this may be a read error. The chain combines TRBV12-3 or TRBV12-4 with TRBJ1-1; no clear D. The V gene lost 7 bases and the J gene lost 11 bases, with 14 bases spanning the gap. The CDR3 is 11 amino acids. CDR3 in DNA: TGTGCCAGCAACCTGGGTGGGGAGGCTTTCTTT. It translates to CASNLGGEAFF.

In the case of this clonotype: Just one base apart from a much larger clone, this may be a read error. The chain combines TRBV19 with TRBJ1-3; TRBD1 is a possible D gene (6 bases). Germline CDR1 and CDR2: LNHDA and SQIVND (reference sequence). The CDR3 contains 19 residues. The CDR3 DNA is TGTGCCAGTAGTATATCGGGCCAGGGGCTGATCAGCTCTGGAAACACCATACATTTT. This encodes CASSISGQGLISSGNTIHF.

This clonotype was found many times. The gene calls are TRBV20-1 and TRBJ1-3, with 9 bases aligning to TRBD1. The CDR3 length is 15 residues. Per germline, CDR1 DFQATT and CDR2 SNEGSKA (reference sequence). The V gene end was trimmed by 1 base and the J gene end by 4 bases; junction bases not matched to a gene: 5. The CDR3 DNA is TGCAGTGCTAGAGGGGACAGGGAGAACGGAAACACCATATATTTT. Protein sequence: CSARGDRENGNTIYF.

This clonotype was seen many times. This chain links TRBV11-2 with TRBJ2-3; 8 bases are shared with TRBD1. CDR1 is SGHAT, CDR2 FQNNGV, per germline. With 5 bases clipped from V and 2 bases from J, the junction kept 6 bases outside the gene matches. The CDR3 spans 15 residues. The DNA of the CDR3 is TGTGCCAGCAGCCAGGGGGCGGCAATCACAGATACGCAGTATTTT. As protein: CASSQGAAITDTQYF.

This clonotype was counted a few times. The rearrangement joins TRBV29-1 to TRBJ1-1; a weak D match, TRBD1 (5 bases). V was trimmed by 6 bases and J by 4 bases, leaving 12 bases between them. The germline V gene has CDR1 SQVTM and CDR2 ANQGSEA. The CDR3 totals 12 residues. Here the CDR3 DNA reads TGCAGCGTGCAGGGAGCCCCCACTGAAGCTTTCTTT. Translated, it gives CSVQGAPTEAFF.

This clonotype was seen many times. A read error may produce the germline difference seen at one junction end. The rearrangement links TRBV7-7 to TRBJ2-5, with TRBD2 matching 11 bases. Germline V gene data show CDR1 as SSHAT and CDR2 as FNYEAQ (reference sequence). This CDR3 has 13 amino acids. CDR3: CASSSSGRETQYF. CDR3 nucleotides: TGTGCTAGCAGCTCTAGCGGGAGGGAGACCCAGTACTTC.

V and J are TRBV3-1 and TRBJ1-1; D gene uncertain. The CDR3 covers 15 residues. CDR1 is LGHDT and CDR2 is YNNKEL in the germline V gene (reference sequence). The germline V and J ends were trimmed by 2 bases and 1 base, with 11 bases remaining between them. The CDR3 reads CASSQPSRGNTEAFF. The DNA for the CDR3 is TGTGCCAGCAGCCAACCGTCCCGGGGGAACACTGAAGCTTTCTTT. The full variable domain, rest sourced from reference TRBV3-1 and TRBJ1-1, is DTAVSQTPKYLVTQMGNDKSIKCEQNLGHDTMYWYKQDSKKFLKIMFSYNNKELIINETVPNRFSPKSPDKAHLNLHINSLELGDSAVYFCASSQPSRGNTEAFFGQGTRLTVV.